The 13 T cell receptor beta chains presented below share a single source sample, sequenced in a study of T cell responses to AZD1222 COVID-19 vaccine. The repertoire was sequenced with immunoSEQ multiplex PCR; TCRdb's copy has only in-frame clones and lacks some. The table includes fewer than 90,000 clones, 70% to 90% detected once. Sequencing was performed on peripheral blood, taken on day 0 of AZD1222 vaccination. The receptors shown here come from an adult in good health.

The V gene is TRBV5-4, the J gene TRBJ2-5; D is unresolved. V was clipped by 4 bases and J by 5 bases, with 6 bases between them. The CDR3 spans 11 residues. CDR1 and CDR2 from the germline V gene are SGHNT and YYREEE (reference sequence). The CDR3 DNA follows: TGTGCCAGCAGCAATCTGGAGACCCAGTACTTC. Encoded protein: CASSNLETQYF.

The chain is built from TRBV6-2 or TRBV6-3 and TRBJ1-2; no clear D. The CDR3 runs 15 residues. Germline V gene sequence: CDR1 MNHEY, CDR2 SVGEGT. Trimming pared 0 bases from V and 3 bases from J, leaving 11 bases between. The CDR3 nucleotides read TGTGCCAGCAGTTACTCCCGCTACGGCGACTATGGCTACACCTTC. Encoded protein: CASSYSRYGDYGYTF.

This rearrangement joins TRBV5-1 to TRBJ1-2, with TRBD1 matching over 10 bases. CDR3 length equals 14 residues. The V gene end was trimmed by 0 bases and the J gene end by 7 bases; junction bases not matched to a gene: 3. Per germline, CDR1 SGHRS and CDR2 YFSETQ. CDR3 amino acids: CASSLGDRGGGYTF. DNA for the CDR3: TGCGCCAGCAGCTTGGGGGACAGGGGAGGTGGCTACACCTTC.

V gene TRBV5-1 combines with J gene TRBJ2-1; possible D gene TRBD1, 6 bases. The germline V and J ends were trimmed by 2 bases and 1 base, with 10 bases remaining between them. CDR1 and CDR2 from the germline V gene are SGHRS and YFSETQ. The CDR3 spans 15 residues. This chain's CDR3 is CASSFGTPSYNEQFF. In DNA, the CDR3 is TGCGCCAGCAGCTTTGGGACACCTTCCTACAATGAGCAGTTCTTC. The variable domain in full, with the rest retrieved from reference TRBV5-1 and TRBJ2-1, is KAGVTQTPRYLIKTRGQQVTLSCSPISGHRSVSWYQQTPGQGLQFLFEYFSETQRNKGNFPGRFSGRQFSNSRSEMNVSTLELGDSALYLCASSFGTPSYNEQFFGPGTRLTVL.

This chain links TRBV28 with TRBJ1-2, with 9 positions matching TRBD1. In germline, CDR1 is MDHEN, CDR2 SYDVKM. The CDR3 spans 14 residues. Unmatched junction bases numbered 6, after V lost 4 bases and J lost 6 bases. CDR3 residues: CASSSTGTGNGYTF. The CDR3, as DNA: TGTGCCAGCAGTTCCACCGGGACAGGGAATGGCTACACCTTC.

The CDR3 nucleotides are TGTGCCAGCAGCTTGGGGGGAACGAGTTGGGAGCAGTACTTC. Translation: CASSLGGTSWEQYF. V and J are TRBV11-3 and TRBJ2-7; a possible D gene is TRBD2 (6 bases). CDR1 SGHNT and CDR2 YENEEA come from the germline V gene. CDR3 length: 14 amino acids. The V and J ends lost 3 bases and 7 bases respectively, with 16 bases between them.

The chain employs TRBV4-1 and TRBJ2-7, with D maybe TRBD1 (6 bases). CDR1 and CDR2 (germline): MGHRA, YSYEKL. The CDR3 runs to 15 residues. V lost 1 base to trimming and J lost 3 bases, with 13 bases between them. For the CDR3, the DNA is TGCGCCAGCAGCCAAGGTCTGACAGGAAACTACGAGCAGTACGTC. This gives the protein CASSQGLTGNYEQYV.

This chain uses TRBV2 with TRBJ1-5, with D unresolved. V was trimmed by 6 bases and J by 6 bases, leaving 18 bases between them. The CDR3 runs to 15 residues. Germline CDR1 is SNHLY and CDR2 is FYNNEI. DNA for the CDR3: TGTGCCAGCAGCCCCACTCGGTCATTTGGTCAGCCCCAGCATTTT. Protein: CASSPTRSFGQPQHF.

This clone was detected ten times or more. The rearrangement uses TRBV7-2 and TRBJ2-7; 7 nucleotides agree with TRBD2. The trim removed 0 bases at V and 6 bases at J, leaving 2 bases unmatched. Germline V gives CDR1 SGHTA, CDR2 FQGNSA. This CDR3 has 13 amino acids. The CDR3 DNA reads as TGTGCCAGCAGCTTAGCGGGAGGGATCGAGCAGTACTTC. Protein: CASSLAGGIEQYF.

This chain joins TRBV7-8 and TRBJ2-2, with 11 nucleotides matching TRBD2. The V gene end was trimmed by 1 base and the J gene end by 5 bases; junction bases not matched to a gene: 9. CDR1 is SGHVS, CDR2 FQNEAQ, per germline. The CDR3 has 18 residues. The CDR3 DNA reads TGTGCCAGCAGCTTAGTGATAGCGGGAGGGCCGCGGACCGGGGAGCTGTTTTTT. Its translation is CASSLVIAGGPRTGELFF.

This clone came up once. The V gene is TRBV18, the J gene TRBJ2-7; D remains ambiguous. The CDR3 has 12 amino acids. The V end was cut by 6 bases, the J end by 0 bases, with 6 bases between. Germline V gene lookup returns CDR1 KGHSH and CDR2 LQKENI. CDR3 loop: CASSLSSYEQYV. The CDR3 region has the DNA TGTGCCAGCTCTCTCAGCTCCTACGAGCAGTACGTC.

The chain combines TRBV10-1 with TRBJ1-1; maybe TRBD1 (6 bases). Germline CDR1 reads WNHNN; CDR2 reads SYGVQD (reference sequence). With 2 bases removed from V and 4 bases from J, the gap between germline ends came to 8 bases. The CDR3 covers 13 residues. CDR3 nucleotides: TGCGCCAGCAGTGAGACAGGGTTCACTGAAGCTTTCTTT. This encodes CASSETGFTEAFF.

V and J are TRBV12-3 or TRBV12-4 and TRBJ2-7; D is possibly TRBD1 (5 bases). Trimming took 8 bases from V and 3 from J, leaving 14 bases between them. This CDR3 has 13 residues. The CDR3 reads CASGRQGFYEQYF. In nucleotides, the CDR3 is TGTGCCAGCGGCCGTCAGGGATTCTACGAGCAGTACTTC.